Below, 29 T cell receptor beta chains from the same sample are listed, as sequenced in a study of T cells after yellow fever vaccination. TCRdb re-derived calls from the 5' RACE reads in MiXCR, one entry per CDR3 protein. The profile covers just under 600,000 distinct CDR3 sequences, with 13% appearing a single time and around 15% taken by the ten largest. The sequencing used PBMCs, collected on the day of the yellow fever booster vaccination. Source of these receptors: a man in his thirties or forties who received the YFV17D yellow fever vaccine.

This clonotype appeared a few times. This sequence joins TRBV7-2 and TRBJ2-1, with TRBD2 matching over 10 bases. V was pared by 6 bases and J by 7 bases, with 9 bases of the junction left unmatched. This CDR3 has 15 amino acids. The germline gives CDR1 SGHTA, CDR2 FQGNSA. This chain's CDR3 is CASSPTSGSPNEQFF. CDR3 nucleotide sequence: TGTGCCAGCAGTCCGACTAGCGGGTCTCCAAATGAGCAGTTCTTC.

The sample holds one count of this clonotype. The chain combines TRBV6-2 or TRBV6-3 with TRBJ1-5; D remains ambiguous. V lost 6 bases, J lost 8 bases, and 23 bases lay in between. The CDR3 spans 16 residues. The V gene's germline CDR1 is MNHEY and CDR2 SVGEGT. The CDR3 is CASSGIGPSPLEPQHF. CDR3 nucleotide sequence: TGTGCCAGCAGCGGGATAGGACCCTCACCTTTAGAGCCCCAGCATTTT.

The sample holds a few counts of this clonotype. The V and J genes are TRBV5-1 and TRBJ1-4, with 7 nucleotides matching TRBD1. V lost 4 bases, J lost 4 bases, and 4 bases stayed unmatched. Germline loops: CDR1 SGHRS, CDR2 YFSETQ. The CDR3 covers 14 residues. CDR3 sequence (DNA): TGCGCCAGCAGCCGGGACAGTCTTAATGAAAAACTGTTTTTT. It specifies CASSRDSLNEKLFF.

This clonotype was seen a handful of times. V gene TRBV18 combines with J gene TRBJ2-5; TRBD2 matches at 9 bases. Trimming removed 2 bases from V and 3 bases from J; junction bases left unmatched: 7. The CDR3 is 16 residues long. Germline assignment: CDR1 KGHSH and CDR2 LQKENI. CDR3 protein: CASSPVYASGKETQYF. In nucleotides, the CDR3 is TGTGCCAGCTCACCAGTTTATGCTAGCGGGAAAGAGACCCAGTACTTC.

The CDR3 DNA reads as TGTGCCATCAGTCCTCTCGGGAATGAGCAGTTCTTC. The encoded protein is CAISPLGNEQFF. The chain links TRBV10-3 to TRBJ2-1, with D unclear. Germline V CDR1 and CDR2: ENHRY, SYGVKD. The CDR3 spans 12 residues. V shed 5 bases and J shed 7 bases, with 9 bases lying between them.

This clonotype was seen ten or more times. The chain has TRBV28 and TRBJ2-1; 8 bases line up with TRBD2. Unmatched junction bases numbered 4, after V lost 6 bases and J lost 3 bases. The CDR3 is made up of 14 amino acids. Germline V gene lookup returns CDR1 MDHEN and CDR2 SYDVKM. The CDR3 is CASSLLAGYNEQFF. The CDR3 DNA reads TGTGCCAGCAGCCTTCTAGCGGGCTACAATGAGCAGTTCTTC.

This clonotype was counted between two and nine times. The chain carries TRBV5-5 and TRBJ2-1; 11 positions agree with TRBD2. The CDR3 totals 13 residues. V lost 2 bases and J lost 9; bases outside the gene matches: 1. Germline loops: CDR1 SGHKS, CDR2 YYEKEE (reference sequence). The CDR3 loop is CASSLLAGAEQFF. Written as DNA, the CDR3 is TGTGCCAGCAGCTTACTAGCGGGAGCTGAGCAGTTCTTC.

This clonotype was seen a handful of times. The J gene is TRBJ2-1, the V gene TRBV21-1; the table calls TRBD2, which could not be checked here. TRBV21-1 represents a pseudogene. The CDR3 extends over 16 amino acids. The CDR3 nucleotides are TGTGCCAGCAGTGGGCAGCGGGAGGGCCCGTACAATGAGCAGTTCTTC. This gives the protein CASSGQREGPYNEQFF.

This clonotype came up once. This sequence joins TRBV9 and TRBJ1-3; D call uncertain. The V gene lost 0 bases and the J gene lost 1 base, with 17 bases spanning the gap. CDR3 length: 18 amino acids. The germline CDR1 and CDR2 sequences are SGDLS and YYNGEE. The CDR3 reads CASSVEGGLVGSGNTIYF. The CDR3 nucleotides are TGTGCCAGCAGCGTAGAGGGCGGTCTCGTCGGATCTGGAAACACCATATATTTT.

This chain links TRBV5-1 with TRBJ2-5; D is tentatively TRBD1 or TRBD2 (6 bases each). This CDR3 is built from 16 residues. V was pared by 1 base and J by 2 bases, with 15 bases between. CDR1 is SGHRS, CDR2 YFSETQ, per germline. The CDR3: CASSLILGGTQETQYF. DNA of the CDR3: TGCGCCAGCAGCTTGATTTTGGGCGGGACACAAGAGACCCAGTACTTC. Full variable domain (remainder filled in from reference TRBV5-1 and TRBJ2-5): KAGVTQTPRYLIKTRGQQVTLSCSPISGHRSVSWYQQTPGQGLQFLFEYFSETQRNKGNFPGRFSGRQFSNSRSEMNVSTLELGDSALYLCASSLILGGTQETQYFGPGTRLLVL.

The genes are TRBV28 and TRBJ2-3; possible D gene TRBD2, 5 bases. This CDR3 comprises 14 residues. V was trimmed by 6 bases and J by 6 bases, leaving 16 bases between them. Per the germline V gene, CDR1 is MDHEN and CDR2 is SYDVKM. The CDR3 loop reads CASSPGSAADTQYF. The CDR3, as DNA: TGTGCCAGCAGCCCGGGTTCAGCGGCGGATACGCAGTATTTT.

This clonotype was counted between two and nine times. The V call is TRBV3-1, the J call TRBJ2-2; no firm D call. The CDR3 length is 17 residues. The V end lost 1 base, the J end lost 1 base, and 13 bases lay between the germline ends. From germline, CDR1 is LGHDT and CDR2 YNNKEL (reference sequence). Here the CDR3 DNA reads TGTGCCAGCAGCCAAGGTTTTGGTCCGGGGAACACCGGGGAGCTGTTTTTT. Translating gives CASSQGFGPGNTGELFF.

This clonotype was seen repeatedly, ten times or more. V is TRBV5-5 and J is TRBJ1-1; no definite D call. This CDR3 is built from 13 residues. Germline V gives CDR1 SGHKS, CDR2 YYEKEE (reference sequence). The V end was cut by 0 bases, the J end by 4 bases, with 7 bases between. This CDR3 reads CASSLGQTTEAFF. In DNA form, the CDR3 reads TGTGCCAGCAGCTTGGGGCAGACCACTGAAGCTTTCTTT.

The V gene is TRBV5-1, the J gene TRBJ2-2; weak D call: TRBD1 (6 bases). V gave up 0 bases and J gave up 6 bases, with 18 bases separating them. The CDR3 covers 17 residues. Per the germline V gene, CDR1 is SGHRS and CDR2 is YFSETQ. CDR3 sequence reads: CASSLDRAVLESGELFF. CDR3 nucleotide sequence: TGCGCCAGCAGCTTGGACAGGGCAGTTCTTGAATCCGGGGAGCTGTTTTTT.

This clonotype was recorded a few times. The chain joins TRBV6-2 or TRBV6-3 to TRBJ2-5, with TRBD1 identical over 7 bases. V dropped 4 bases and J dropped 1; count of bases not matched to a gene: 12. The germline V gene has CDR1 MNHEY and CDR2 SVGEGT. The CDR3 extends over 17 amino acids. The CDR3 is CASSFRRTGGAQETQYF. The CDR3 DNA reads as TGTGCCAGCAGTTTCCGAAGGACAGGCGGAGCCCAAGAGACCCAGTACTTC.

In this sample, this clonotype turned up a few times. V usage is TRBV19 and J usage is TRBJ2-7, with D perhaps being TRBD1 or TRBD2 (5 bases each). The germline CDR1 and CDR2 sequences are LNHDA and SQIVND (reference sequence). Trimming took 3 bases from V and 1 from J, leaving 19 bases between them. The CDR3 is made up of 17 amino acids. The CDR3 DNA is TGTGCCAGTAGTATCCGAACCGGGACGGGCAAATCCTACGAGCAGTACTTC. This sequence encodes CASSIRTGTGKSYEQYF. The full variable domain, completed using reference TRBV19 and TRBJ2-7, is DGGITQSPKYLFRKEGQNVTLSCEQNLNHDAMYWYRQDPGQGLRLIYYSQIVNDFQKGDIAEGYSVSREKKESFPLTVTSAQKNPTAFYLCASSIRTGTGKSYEQYFGPGTRLTVT.

This clonotype was seen a few times. This rearrangement joins TRBV5-6 to TRBJ1-5; TRBD1 might be the D (6 bases). The CDR3 is 15 residues long. The V end was cut by 4 bases, the J end by 3 bases, with 14 bases between. Germline CDR1 reads SGHDT; CDR2 reads YYEEEE. The CDR3 nucleotides are TGTGCCAGCAGCCAAGGGGGGCGGTCCAATCAGCCCCAGCATTTT. As protein: CASSQGGRSNQPQHF.

The chain joins TRBV19 to TRBJ1-4; the D is unclear. Germline loops: CDR1 LNHDA, CDR2 SQIVND (reference sequence). V was trimmed by 5 bases and J by 8 bases, leaving 12 bases between them. The CDR3 runs to 13 residues. The CDR3 loop reads CASSPGRGEKLFF. The CDR3 DNA is TGTGCCAGTAGTCCCGGAAGAGGCGAAAAACTGTTTTTT.

This clonotype was seen a handful of times. V and J are TRBV20-1 and TRBJ2-5; D may be TRBD2 (6 bases). V was shortened by 4 bases and J by 4 bases, with 16 bases between the two germline ends. This CDR3 is built from 14 residues. Per the germline V gene, CDR1 is DFQATT and CDR2 is SNEGSKA (reference sequence). The DNA of the CDR3 is TGCAGTGCTACCCCACGGGAGTTTGTAGAGACCCAGTACTTC. Encoded protein: CSATPREFVETQYF.

The V and J genes are TRBV5-6 and TRBJ1-1; perhaps TRBD1 as D (5 bases). Germline V gives CDR1 SGHDT, CDR2 YYEEEE. The CDR3 covers 12 residues. Trimming removed 4 bases from V and 8 bases from J, with 12 bases in between. The CDR3 is CASSLSAGEAFF. The CDR3, as DNA: TGTGCCAGCAGCCTCTCCGCAGGGGAAGCTTTCTTT.

This clonotype was observed a few times. V and J are TRBV6-9 and TRBJ2-7; 7 bases map to TRBD1. V shed 3 bases, J shed 2 bases, and the junction held 7 bases outside the gene matches. Germline CDR1 reads MNHGY; CDR2 reads SVAAGI. The CDR3 spans 15 residues. The CDR3 region has the DNA TGTGCCAGCAGTTACGGGGACAGATCACCCTACGAGCAGTACTTC. Its protein product is CASSYGDRSPYEQYF.

This clonotype was seen only a few times. V gene TRBV7-9 combines with J gene TRBJ2-2; D gene unclear. The CDR3 runs to 15 residues. Per germline, CDR1 SEHNR and CDR2 FQNEAQ (reference sequence). CDR3 region: CADIPTTTITGELFF. CDR3 DNA sequence: TGTGCTGACATCCCCACTACTACAATCACCGGGGAGCTGTTTTTT. The full variable domain, with the rest looked up from reference TRBV7-9 and TRBJ2-2, is DTGVSQNPRHKITKRGQNVTFRCDPISEHNRLYWYRQTLGQGPEFLTYFQNEAQLEKSRLLSDRFSAERPKGSFSTLEIQRTEQGDSAMYLCADIPTTTITGELFFGEGSRLTVL.

This clonotype was detected only a few times. The chain has TRBV5-3 and TRBJ2-1, with 8 bases aligning to TRBD2. TRBV5-3 is treated as an ORF (open reading frame) with a function not yet certain. The V and J ends lost 7 bases and 6 bases, in that order; junction bases with no gene match: 6. The CDR3 runs 13 residues. CDR3: CARFEREFNEQFF. In nucleotides, the CDR3 is TGTGCCAGATTTGAGCGGGAGTTCAATGAGCAGTTCTTC.

The V and J genes are TRBV29-1 and TRBJ2-5, with 8 positions matching TRBD1. The germline V gene encodes CDR1 SQVTM and CDR2 ANQGSEA. V gave up 4 bases and J gave up 3 bases; unmatched junction bases: 10. The CDR3 is 15 amino acids. This CDR3 reads CSVAPGTGWEETQYF. In nucleotides, the CDR3 is TGCAGCGTTGCCCCTGGGACAGGTTGGGAAGAGACCCAGTACTTC.

This clonotype was seen more than once but under ten times. The V and J genes are TRBV7-2 and TRBJ2-3; D is possibly TRBD2 (6 bases). This CDR3 is 15 amino acids long. The germline gives CDR1 SGHTA, CDR2 FQGNSA. Deletions cut 3 bases from V and 4 bases from J, with 14 bases between. This CDR3 is CASSFGGVDSDTQYF. For the CDR3, the DNA is TGTGCCAGCAGCTTCGGAGGGGTCGATTCAGATACGCAGTATTTT.

The gene calls are TRBV7-2 and TRBJ2-1; 7 nucleotides align to TRBD2. CDR1 is SGHTA and CDR2 is FQGNSA in the germline V gene. V lost 1 base, J lost 4 bases, and 7 bases stayed unmatched. CDR3 size: 16 residues. In DNA, the CDR3 is TGTGCCAGCAGCTTAGGCGGGAGCTCCGAATACAATGAGCAGTTCTTC. Protein product: CASSLGGSSEYNEQFF.

The chain recombines TRBV7-2 with TRBJ2-5; perhaps TRBD1 as D (6 bases). This CDR3 is 13 amino acids long. V lost 6 bases and J lost 1, with 9 bases in between. Looked up from germline, CDR1 is SGHTA and CDR2 is FQGNSA. The CDR3 loop is CASRGHLQETQYF. DNA of the CDR3: TGTGCCAGCAGGGGACACCTCCAAGAGACCCAGTACTTC.

The rearrangement joins TRBV15 to TRBJ2-4; 8 bases fit TRBD1. The J segment lost 4 bases and the V segment lost 2 bases, leaving 4 bases of the junction unmatched. Germline CDR1 is LNHNV and CDR2 is YYDKDF (reference sequence). This CDR3 is 15 amino acids long. Here the CDR3 DNA reads TGTGCCACCAGCAGACCGGGACAGGTTAAAAACATTCAGTACTTC. Amino acids: CATSRPGQVKNIQYF.

This clonotype has only a few counts. V is TRBV25-1 and J is TRBJ2-7, with a possible D match to TRBD2 (5 bases). Germline V lookup: CDR1 MGHDK, CDR2 SYGVNS. The V end lost 3 bases, the J end lost 0 bases, and 12 bases lay between the germline ends. The length of the CDR3 is 15 residues. The CDR3 loop reads CASSDYSVHSYEQYF. In DNA form, the CDR3 reads TGTGCCAGCAGTGATTATAGCGTGCACTCCTACGAGCAGTACTTC.